These T cell receptor beta chains were read from a single sample in a study of CXCR3-negative and CXCR3-positive naive CD8 T cells. TCRdb re-called the 5' RACE reads and shows each CDR3 protein once, DNA omitted. Its clone listing holds some 39,000 distinct CDR3 sequences. Material: naive CXCR3- CD8+ T cells from blood. These receptors were collected from a human donor in good health. Some clones in this sample may be carry-over from other donors' samples. Each CDR3 is given with its conserved first and last residue.

V gene: TRBV28
CDR3 length: 15
J gene: TRBJ2-3
CDR3 protein: CASSFVAGGTDTQYF

V gene: TRBV4-3
CDR3 length: 17
J gene: TRBJ2-3
CDR3 protein: CASSQDPGRELWDTQYF

V gene: TRBV6-5
CDR3 length: 14
J gene: TRBJ2-5
CDR3 protein: CASSEDGSGETQYF

V gene: TRBV29-1
CDR3 length: 20
J gene: TRBJ2-4
CDR3 protein: CSVEDPPGGTSGVYKNIQYF

V gene: TRBV27
CDR3 length: 16
J gene: TRBJ2-7
CDR3 protein: CASSWVGDRSSYEQYF

V gene: TRBV7-8
CDR3 length: 17
J gene: TRBJ2-3
CDR3 protein: CASSLGLAFGPTDTQYF

V gene: TRBV28
CDR3 length: 13
J gene: TRBJ2-5
CDR3 protein: CASSLSPRRSQYF

V gene: TRBV6-2/TRBV6-3
CDR3 length: 12
J gene: TRBJ2-5
CDR3 protein: CASSSGSETQYF

V gene: TRBV13
CDR3 length: 15
J gene: TRBJ2-7
CDR3 protein: CASSPDSVGGYEQYF

V gene: TRBV20-1
CDR3 length: 13
J gene: TRBJ1-1
CDR3 protein: CSARGDSNTEAFF

V gene: TRBV29-1
CDR3 length: 12
J gene: TRBJ2-7
CDR3 protein: CSVAAYGDEQYF

V gene: TRBV14
CDR3 length: 14
J gene: TRBJ1-4
CDR3 protein: CASSQDQPNEKLFF

V gene: TRBV21-1
CDR3 length: 18
J gene: TRBJ2-7
CDR3 protein: CASSKSAGSHLVDYEQYF

V gene: TRBV28
CDR3 length: 16
J gene: TRBJ2-1
CDR3 protein: CASSPRTGQLSNEQFF

V gene: TRBV7-9
CDR3 length: 12
J gene: TRBJ1-1
CDR3 protein: CASSPWGTEAFF

V gene: TRBV20-1
CDR3 length: 15
J gene: TRBJ2-7
CDR3 protein: CSARDRTDTTYEQYF

V gene: TRBV6-5
CDR3 length: 13
J gene: TRBJ1-2
CDR3 protein: CASSYSLDYGYTF

V gene: TRBV14
CDR3 length: 14
J gene: TRBJ2-2
CDR3 protein: CASSPLAGTGELFF